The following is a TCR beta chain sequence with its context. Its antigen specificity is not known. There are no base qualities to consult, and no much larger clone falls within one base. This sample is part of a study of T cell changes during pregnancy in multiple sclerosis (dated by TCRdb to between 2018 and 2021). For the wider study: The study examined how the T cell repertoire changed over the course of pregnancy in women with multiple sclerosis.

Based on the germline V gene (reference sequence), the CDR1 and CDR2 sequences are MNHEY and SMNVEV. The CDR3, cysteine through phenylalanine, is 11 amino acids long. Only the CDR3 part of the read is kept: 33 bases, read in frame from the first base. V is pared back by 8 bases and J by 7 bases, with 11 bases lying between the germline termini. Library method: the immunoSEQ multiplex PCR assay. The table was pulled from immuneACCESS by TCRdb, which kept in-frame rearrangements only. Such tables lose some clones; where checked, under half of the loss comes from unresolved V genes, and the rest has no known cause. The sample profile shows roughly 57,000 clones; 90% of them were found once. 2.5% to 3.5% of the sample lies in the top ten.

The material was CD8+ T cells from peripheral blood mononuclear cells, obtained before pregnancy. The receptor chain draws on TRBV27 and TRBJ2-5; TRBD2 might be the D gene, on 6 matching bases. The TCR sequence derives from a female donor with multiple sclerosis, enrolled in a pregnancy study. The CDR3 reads CASRFGGTQYF. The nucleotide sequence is TGTGCCAGCCGGTTCGGGGGGACCCAGTACTTC.